The 24 T cell receptor beta chains below all came from one sample that was sequenced in a study of type 1 regulatory T cells. For these receptors, no antigen is known. TCRdb analysed the reads with MiXCR anew, one entry per CDR3 protein. The profile shows fewer than 75,000 distinct CDR3 sequences, about 50% of them singletons. The sequenced sample consisted of cultured non-Tr1 T cells, either the whole culture or a sorted T cell fraction (not recorded which). The receptor source for this set is a human donor in good health.

The chain combines TRBV2 with TRBJ2-2, with D perhaps TRBD2 (5 bases). V was clipped by 1 base and J by 5 bases, with 5 bases between them. The germline V gene has CDR1 SNHLY and CDR2 FYNNEI. This CDR3 has 13 residues. The CDR3 spells CASSEGETGELFF. CDR3 bases: TGTGCCAGCAGTGAAGGGGAGACCGGGGAGCTGTTTTTT.

The chain has TRBV9 and TRBJ1-5, with a possible D match to TRBD1 (6 bases). This CDR3 region has 15 residues. Trimming pared 3 bases from V and 3 bases from J, leaving 13 bases between. CDR1 is SGDLS and CDR2 is YYNGEE in the germline V gene. CDR3 bases: TGTGCCAGCAGCGGTTCAAGGGGGGCCAATCAGCCCCAGCATTTT. Translating gives CASSGSRGANQPQHF.

The chain combines TRBV5-6 with TRBJ2-7, with 9 positions matching TRBD1. V trimming: 2 bases; J trimming: 0 bases; junction bases outside the gene matches: 3. Germline V gene sequence: CDR1 SGHDT, CDR2 YYEEEE. There are 15 residues in the CDR3. DNA of the CDR3: TGTGCCAGCAGCTTCAGGACAGGGGCCTCCTACGAGCAGTACTTC. Translation: CASSFRTGASYEQYF.

This chain joins TRBV7-8 and TRBJ1-1; TRBD1 matches at 8 bases. The germline V gene encodes CDR1 SGHVS and CDR2 FQNEAQ. The J segment lost 4 bases and the V segment lost 5 bases, leaving 6 bases of the junction unmatched. The CDR3 contains 14 residues. CDR3 sequence (DNA): TGTGCCAGCAGCAGCGGACAGGGATCCACTGAAGCTTTCTTT. This encodes CASSSGQGSTEAFF.

This chain joins TRBV3-1 and TRBJ1-2; no clear D. V was clipped by 3 bases and J by 0 bases, with 5 bases between them. CDR1 LGHDT and CDR2 YNNKEL come from the germline V gene (reference sequence). The CDR3 loop spans 13 amino acids. The CDR3 DNA sequence: TGTGCCAGCAGCCATCTGTCTAACTATGGCTACACCTTC. Its translation is CASSHLSNYGYTF.

The CDR3 region has the DNA TGTGCCAGCGCCCGTAGGGGCTCTGGAAACACCATATATTTT. Residues: CASARRGSGNTIYF. The V call is TRBV7-2, the J call TRBJ1-3; a possible D gene is TRBD1 (5 bases). V dropped 8 bases and J dropped 0 bases, with 11 bases sitting between them. The CDR3 contains 14 residues. CDR1 and CDR2 from the germline V gene are SGHTA and FQGNSA.

The rearrangement links TRBV7-9 to TRBJ2-2; 10 bases line up with TRBD2. The length of the CDR3 is 19 residues. J lost 6 bases, V lost 1 base, and 14 bases had no gene match. From germline, CDR1 is SEHNR and CDR2 FQNEAQ (reference sequence). The CDR3 loop is CASSLEQLLAGAKPGELFF. The CDR3 DNA follows: TGTGCCAGCAGCTTAGAACAGTTGCTAGCGGGGGCAAAACCCGGGGAGCTGTTTTTT.

The V gene is TRBV4-1, the J gene TRBJ2-1; 8 positions agree with TRBD2. Germline CDR1 is MGHRA and CDR2 is YSYEKL. Germline trimming cut 6 bases from V and 5 bases from J; bases unmatched to any gene: 6. The CDR3 runs 14 residues. This CDR3 is CASRTTSVHNEQFF. The CDR3 bases are TGCGCCAGCAGAACGACTAGCGTGCACAATGAGCAGTTCTTC.

V is TRBV7-2 and J is TRBJ2-1; the D gene could be TRBD1 or TRBD2 (5 bases each). This CDR3 has 16 residues. From germline, CDR1 is SGHTA and CDR2 FQGNSA. V gave up 2 bases and J gave up 3 bases, with 14 bases separating them. CDR3 DNA: TGTGCCAGCAGCTTACGGGACCTTGGGGGCTACAATGAGCAGTTCTTC. Translated, it gives CASSLRDLGGYNEQFF.

The genes are TRBV29-1 and TRBJ2-1; 10 bases fit TRBD1. CDR1 SQVTM and CDR2 ANQGSEA come from the germline V gene. CDR3 length equals 14 residues. The V segment lost 7 bases and the J segment 7 bases; nucleotides outside the gene matches: 10. This CDR3 is CSAPNKGQGNEQFF. DNA of the CDR3: TGCAGCGCACCGAATAAGGGACAGGGGAATGAGCAGTTCTTC.

V and J are TRBV20-1 and TRBJ2-3; TRBD2 matches 9 bases. The CDR3 contains 15 residues. Germline assignment: CDR1 DFQATT and CDR2 SNEGSKA (reference sequence). J gave up 3 bases and V 5 bases, and 9 bases lay outside the gene matches. As DNA, the CDR3 is TGCAGTGCTGTTAGACTAGCGGTAGTAACAGATACGCAGTATTTT. This codes for CSAVRLAVVTDTQYF.

J is TRBJ2-4 and V is TRBV20-1; D ambiguous. The DNA end favors TRBJ2-5, so the J call may be wrong. CDR3 length: 15 amino acids. In germline, CDR1 is DFQATT, CDR2 SNEGSKA (reference sequence). The CDR3 DNA follows: TGCAGTGCTAGAAACGCAGGCAGCCCCCAAGAGACCCAGTACTTC. Translating it yields CSARNAGSPQETQYF.

The chain carries TRBV7-2 and TRBJ1-4, with 9 nucleotides matching TRBD1. Per the germline V gene, CDR1 is SGHTA and CDR2 is FQGNSA. Trimming removed 0 bases from V and 2 bases from J; junction bases left unmatched: 4. This CDR3 has 17 residues. The CDR3 sequence: CASSLARGQGTNEKLFF. For the CDR3, the DNA is TGTGCCAGCAGCTTAGCGCGGGGACAGGGCACTAATGAAAAACTGTTTTTT.

The genes are TRBV6-2 or TRBV6-3 and TRBJ2-5; TRBD2 matches 7 bases. The CDR3 length is 17 residues. The junction had 7 bases not matched to a gene; V was cut back by 0 bases and J by 0 bases. Germline V lookup: CDR1 MNHEY, CDR2 SVGEGT. CDR3 sequence reads: CASSYSEGLPYQETQYF. The CDR3, as DNA: TGTGCCAGCAGTTACTCGGAGGGACTACCGTACCAAGAGACCCAGTACTTC.

The V gene is TRBV5-1, the J gene TRBJ2-7, with 7 bases matching TRBD1. The CDR3 consists of 16 residues. Per germline, CDR1 SGHRS and CDR2 YFSETQ. V gave up 4 bases and J gave up 1 base; unmatched junction bases: 11. The CDR3 is CASSPQTGKNSYEQYF. For the CDR3, the DNA is TGCGCCAGCAGCCCTCAGACAGGGAAAAATTCCTACGAGCAGTACTTC.

This clonotype was observed a handful of times. The chain carries TRBV4-3 and TRBJ1-1, with D maybe TRBD1 (5 bases). This CDR3 is built from 13 residues. The germline V and J ends were trimmed by 2 bases and 5 bases, with 9 bases remaining between them. Germline-derived CDR1 and CDR2 are LGHNA and YSLEER. The CDR3 region is CASSQSGGTEAFF. In DNA, the CDR3 is TGCGCCAGCAGCCAAAGCGGGGGAACTGAAGCTTTCTTT.

This clonotype was detected a few times. The V call is TRBV7-3, the J call TRBJ1-6; D unresolved. The CDR3 has 14 amino acids. Trimming stripped 5 bases from V and 2 bases from J, with 7 bases between. Germline CDR1 is SGHTA and CDR2 is FQGTGA. CDR3 bases: TGTGCCAGCAGCCCTGGGCCCTATAATTCACCCCTCCACTTT. Translating it yields CASSPGPYNSPLHF.

The table lists this clonotype with a few counts. The rearrangement joins TRBV7-9 to TRBJ1-6; D uncertain. Trimming cost V 5 bases and J 12 bases, with 14 bases left between them. This CDR3 spans 13 amino acids. Germline V gives CDR1 SEHNR, CDR2 FQNEAQ (reference sequence). The CDR3 region has the DNA TGTGCCAGCAGCACGAGACGGGCTCAACCCCTCCACTTT. Encoded protein: CASSTRRAQPLHF.

As DNA, the CDR3 is TGTGCCAGCAGCCAGGGGTTGACCCGGGAGCTGTTTTTT. Translated: CASSQGLTRELFF. The chain has TRBV3-1 and TRBJ2-2, with D unclear. The germline V gene encodes CDR1 LGHDT and CDR2 YNNKEL (reference sequence). CDR3 length: 13 amino acids. V was clipped by 3 bases and J by 9 bases, with 11 bases between them.

The table lists this clonotype with a count of one. V is TRBV11-3 and J is TRBJ1-1, with a possible D match to TRBD1 (5 bases). V gave up 6 bases and J gave up 2 bases, with 10 bases separating them. This CDR3 is built from 13 residues. Germline V gives CDR1 SGHNT, CDR2 YENEEA. The CDR3 loop reads CASSTGFNTEAFF. The CDR3 coding sequence is TGTGCCAGCAGTACAGGTTTTAACACTGAAGCTTTCTTT. The complete variable domain, with remaining parts taken from reference TRBV11-3 and TRBJ1-1, reads EAGVVQSPRYKIIEKKQPVAFWCNPISGHNTLYWYLQNLGQGPELLIRYENEEAVDDSQLPKDRFSAERLKGVDSTLKIQPAELGDSAVYLCASSTGFNTEAFFGQGTRLTVV.

This chain uses TRBV2 with TRBJ1-6; D gene unclear. The V and J ends lost 7 bases and 0 bases respectively, with 10 bases between them. Germline values: CDR1 SNHLY, CDR2 FYNNEI. This CDR3 has 15 residues. The CDR3 spells CASTGKGSYNSPLHF. The CDR3 DNA reads as TGTGCCAGCACCGGCAAGGGCTCCTATAATTCACCCCTCCACTTT.

This chain links TRBV6-1 with TRBJ1-1, with TRBD1 as a possible D gene (5 bases). Germline CDR1 MNHNS, CDR2 SASEGT. This CDR3 spans 14 amino acids. V was clipped by 1 base and J by 10 bases, with 16 bases between them. CDR3 amino acids: CASSEGREGSGAFF. DNA for the CDR3: TGTGCCAGCAGTGAAGGCAGGGAGGGCTCGGGAGCTTTCTTT.

The V call is TRBV5-1, the J call TRBJ1-5; D gene unclear. This CDR3 has 14 amino acids. Germline V gene sequence: CDR1 SGHRS, CDR2 YFSETQ. The germline V and J ends were trimmed by 1 base and 2 bases, with 7 bases remaining between them. The CDR3 DNA sequence: TGCGCCAGCAGCTTGTTAGGTGGCAATCAGCCCCAGCATTTT. Its translation: CASSLLGGNQPQHF.

The rearrangement joins TRBV7-9 to TRBJ1-1; TRBD1 matches at 8 bases. The CDR3 totals 14 residues. Germline V gene sequence: CDR1 SEHNR, CDR2 FQNEAQ (reference sequence). V trimming: 7 bases; J trimming: 3 bases; junction bases outside the gene matches: 7. CDR3 region: CASTLDRVYTEAFF. The CDR3 DNA sequence: TGTGCCAGCACCCTGGACAGGGTTTACACTGAAGCTTTCTTT.